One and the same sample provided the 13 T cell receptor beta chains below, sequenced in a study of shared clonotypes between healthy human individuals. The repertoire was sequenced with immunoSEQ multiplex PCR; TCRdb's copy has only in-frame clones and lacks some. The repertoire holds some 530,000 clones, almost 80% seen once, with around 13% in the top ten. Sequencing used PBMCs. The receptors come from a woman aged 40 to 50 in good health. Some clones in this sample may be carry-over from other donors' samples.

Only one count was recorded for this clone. The CDR3, as DNA: TGTGCCAGCAGCCCCCGTGACAATTGGGTCGAGACCCAGTACTTC. Encoded protein: CASSPRDNWVETQYF. The rearrangement joins TRBV7-9 to TRBJ2-5, with D unresolved. Germline lookup yields CDR1 SEHNR and CDR2 FQNEAQ (reference sequence). The V end lost 5 bases, the J end lost 5 bases, and 18 bases lay between the germline ends. The CDR3 spans 15 residues.

DNA of the CDR3: TGTGCCAGCAGAAAGTTACAGTCCCGGCCTGAGCAGTTCTTC. Its protein is CASRKLQSRPEQFF. This rearrangement joins TRBV28 to TRBJ2-1; D is ambiguous. Germline values: CDR1 MDHEN, CDR2 SYDVKM. The V end lost 6 bases, the J end lost 9 bases, and 18 bases lay between the germline ends. This CDR3 is built from 14 residues. The full variable domain, its missing parts supplied by reference TRBV28 and TRBJ2-1, is DVKVTQSSRYLVKRTGEKVFLECVQDMDHENMFWYRQDPGLGLRLIYFSYDVKMKEKGDIPEGYSVSREKKERFSLILESASTNQTSMYLCASRKLQSRPEQFFGPGTRLTVL.

The CDR3 DNA sequence: TGTGCCAGCAGCCCCCGGGACGGGGCCTACGAGCAGTACTTC. Translation: CASSPRDGAYEQYF. The J gene is TRBJ2-7, the V gene TRBV21-1. TRBV21-1 is a known pseudogene. This CDR3 region has 14 residues.

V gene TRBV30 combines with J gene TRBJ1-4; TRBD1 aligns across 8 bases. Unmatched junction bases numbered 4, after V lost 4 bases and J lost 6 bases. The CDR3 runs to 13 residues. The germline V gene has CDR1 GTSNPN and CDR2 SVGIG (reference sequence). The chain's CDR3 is CAWNDRGYEKLFF. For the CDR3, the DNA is TGTGCCTGGAACGACAGGGGTTATGAAAAACTGTTTTTT. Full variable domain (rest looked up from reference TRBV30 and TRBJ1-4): SQTIHQWPATLVQPVGSPLSLECTVEGTSNPNLYWYRQAAGRGLQLLFYSVGIGQISSEVPQNLSASRPQDRQFILSSKKLLLSDSGFYLCAWNDRGYEKLFFGSGTQLSVL.

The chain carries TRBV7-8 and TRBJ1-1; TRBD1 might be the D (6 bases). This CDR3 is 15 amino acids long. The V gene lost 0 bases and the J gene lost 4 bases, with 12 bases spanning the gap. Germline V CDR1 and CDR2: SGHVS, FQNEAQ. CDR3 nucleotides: TGTGCCAGCAGCTTAGCTCCGGGGGCGGGCACTGAAGCTTTCTTT. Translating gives CASSLAPGAGTEAFF. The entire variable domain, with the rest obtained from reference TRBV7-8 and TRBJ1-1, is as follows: GAGVSQSPRYKVAKRGQDVALRCDPISGHVSLFWYQQALGQGPEFLTYFQNEAQLDKSGLPSDRFFAERPEGSVSTLKIQRTQQEDSAVYLCASSLAPGAGTEAFFGQGTRLTVV.

Written as DNA, the CDR3 is TGTGCCAGCCAACTTAGCGGATCCTACGAGCAGTACTTC. Protein: CASQLSGSYEQYF. This chain connects TRBV27 to TRBJ2-7, with a possible D match to TRBD2 (6 bases). The CDR3 extends over 13 amino acids. Germline CDR1 is MNHEY and CDR2 is SMNVEV (reference sequence). Trimming stripped 8 bases from V and 1 base from J, with 12 bases between.

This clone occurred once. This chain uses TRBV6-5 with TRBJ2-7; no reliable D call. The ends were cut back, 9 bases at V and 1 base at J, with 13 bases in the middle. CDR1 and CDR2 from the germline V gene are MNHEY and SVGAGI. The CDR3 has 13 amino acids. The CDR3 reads CASSLGLSYEQYF. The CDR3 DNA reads TGTGCCAGTTCTCTGGGTCTTTCCTACGAGCAGTACTTC.

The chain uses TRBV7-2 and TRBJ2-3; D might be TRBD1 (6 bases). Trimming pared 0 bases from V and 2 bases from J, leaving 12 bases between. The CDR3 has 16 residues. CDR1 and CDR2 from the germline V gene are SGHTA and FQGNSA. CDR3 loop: CASSLAGGSSTDTQYF. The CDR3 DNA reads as TGTGCCAGCAGCTTAGCAGGGGGATCCTCCACAGATACGCAGTATTTT.

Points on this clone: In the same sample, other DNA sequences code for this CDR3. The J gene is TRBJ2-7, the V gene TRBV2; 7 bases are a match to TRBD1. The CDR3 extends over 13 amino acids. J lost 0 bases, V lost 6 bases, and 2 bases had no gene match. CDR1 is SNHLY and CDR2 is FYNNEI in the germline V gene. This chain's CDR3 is CASSRDSSYEQYF. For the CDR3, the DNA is TGTGCCAGCAGCCGGGACAGCTCCTACGAGCAGTACTTC.

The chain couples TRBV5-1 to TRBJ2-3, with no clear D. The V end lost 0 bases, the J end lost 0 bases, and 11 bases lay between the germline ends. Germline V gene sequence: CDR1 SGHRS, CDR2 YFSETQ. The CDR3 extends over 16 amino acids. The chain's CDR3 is CASSLAPVDSTDTQYF. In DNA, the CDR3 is TGCGCCAGCAGCTTGGCTCCAGTCGATAGCACAGATACGCAGTATTTT. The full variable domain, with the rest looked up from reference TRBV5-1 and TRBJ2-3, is KAGVTQTPRYLIKTRGQQVTLSCSPISGHRSVSWYQQTPGQGLQFLFEYFSETQRNKGNFPGRFSGRQFSNSRSEMNVSTLELGDSALYLCASSLAPVDSTDTQYFGPGTRLTVL.

The CDR3 protein is CASTPRTSGTNEQFF. DNA of the CDR3: TGTGCCAGCACTCCCAGGACTAGCGGGACGAATGAGCAGTTCTTC. The J gene is TRBJ2-1, the V gene TRBV7-9, with 12 bases identical to TRBD2. Germline V gives CDR1 SEHNR, CDR2 FQNEAQ (reference sequence). Trimming cost V 7 bases and J 7 bases; bases outside gene matches: 8. The CDR3 runs to 15 residues.

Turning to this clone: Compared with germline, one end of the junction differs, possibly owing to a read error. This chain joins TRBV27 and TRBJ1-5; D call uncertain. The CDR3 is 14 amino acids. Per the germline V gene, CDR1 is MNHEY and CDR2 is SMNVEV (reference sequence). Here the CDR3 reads CASPSGGPNRPQHF. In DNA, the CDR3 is TGTGCCAGCCCCTCGGGAGGGCCCAATCGGCCCCAGCATTTT.

The CDR3 bases are TGCAGCGTTGCACACCCCGCAGGACAGGGTAGGACCTATGGCTACACCTTC. Translating it yields CSVAHPAGQGRTYGYTF. The rearrangement links TRBV29-1 to TRBJ1-2, with TRBD1 matching over 8 bases. The CDR3 extends over 17 amino acids. J lost 4 bases, V lost 4 bases, and 17 bases had no gene match. The V gene's germline CDR1 is SQVTM and CDR2 ANQGSEA.